This entry describes one T cell receptor (beta chain). This clonotype was recorded at least ten times. Its antigen has not been determined. The record has no base qualities; no much larger clone is one base away. The data are from a study of regulatory T cells in long-lasting Graves disease listed by TCRdb under 2021. As for the study more broadly: Patients with newly diagnosed Graves' disease had been on antithyroid drugs for under 3 months. Persistent Graves' disease patients were compared with newly diagnosed Graves' disease patients by peripheral blood TCR sequencing and RNA sequencing. The study was registered as a clinical trial and conducted in China. A total of roughly 33 samples were covered by TCR sequencing, comprising some 13 persistent and around 20 newly diagnosed Graves' disease patients. Here is what the overall study found, with its caveats: Because the primary lesion, thyroid tissue, could not be accessed, the study looked at peripheral blood alone. Lower TCR Shannon entropy and fewer highly expanded clones were observed in persistent Graves' disease patients than in newly diagnosed patients, which suggested clonal expansion. TRBV28, TRBJ1-2 and TRBJ2-5 were preferentially used in persistent disease, while TRBV20-1 and TRBJ2-1 were favored in newly diagnosed disease. More public clonotypes were shared among persistent patients (approximately 3,000) than among newly diagnosed patients (roughly 1,000). Sequencing and analysis were limited to the TCR beta chain. The small sample size was acknowledged by the authors as a limitation that may reduce accuracy.

Explained via the paper, the time point label denotes: newly diagnosed GD, antithyroid drugs for less than 3 months. For both TCR sequencing and RNA sequencing, RNA was extracted from PBMCs using TRIzol. Graves' disease was diagnosed according to American Thyroid Association guidelines. Patients for the study were recruited at an endocrinology department in Xi'an, China. Each patient gave 9 to 10 milliliters of peripheral blood, collected in an EDTA anticoagulant tube. PBMCs were isolated by Ficoll Paque Plus density gradient separation without further T cell sorting. An Agilent 2100 Bioanalyzer and agarose gel were used to assess RNA quality, and a NanoDrop 2000 was used to measure RNA concentration. The library was made by multiplex PCR. The sequencing machine was an Illumina HiSeq 4000. iRepertoire HTBI primers and Arm-PCR amplification of CDR3 regions were used to construct TCR beta libraries. Gel purification was performed on PCR products prior to sequencing. The study's processing was this. A total of fewer than 80 TRBV and 14 TRBJ segments were identified across samples and were used for gene usage analysis of CDR3 amino acid clonotypes. COPE and FqMerger were used to merge the filtered high-quality paired reads into contigs. Contigs were aligned with BLAST to IMGT TRBV, TRBD and TRBJ reference genes, and CDR3 was defined per IMGT. Any clonotype with a frequency above 0.1% was counted as a highly expanded clone. Shannon entropy was used to measure repertoire diversity, and the Gini coefficient was used to measure V-J evenness. A clonotype was considered public if more than one individual shared it. Using fastp trimming at Q25 and MiXCR clonotype assembly, TCRdb reanalyzed the public sequencing data and kept in-frame beta chains. Identical CDR3 proteins give one entry, which carries the most common genes and DNA. The V and J calls reflect TCRdb's pipeline rather than the authors' work. This sample has hundreds of thousands of distinct CDR3 sequences in its table, and 15% to 18% of those were observed once. Of the sample, 22% falls within the top ten clones.

In the germline V gene, CDR1 corresponds to MDHEN and CDR2 to SYDVKM. The CDR3 measures 14 amino acids from cysteine to phenylalanine. Kept here is only the CDR3 DNA, which spans 42 bases and is read in frame from base 1. Unmatched junction bases come to 1, with V trimmed by 2 bases and J by 3 bases. The chain is made from TRBV28 and TRBJ2-7, and 10 junction bases match TRBD2. The material sequenced was peripheral blood mononuclear cells (PBMCs), taken at new diagnosis, from a patient treated with antithyroid drugs. The origin of this receptor is a female donor with Graves disease. The DNA reads TGTGCCAGCAGTTTAACTAGCGGGGACTACGAGCAGTACTTC. It codes for CASSLTSGDYEQYF.